This TCR beta chain was sequenced for a study of cytomegalovirus exposure and HLA in healthy donors. Regarding the study as a whole: Accurate predictions that matched the HLA-A and HLA-B alleles of most subjects were reportedly made from TCR beta sequences. Donors belonging to an Asian-associated ancestry cluster reportedly showed fewer N-insertions in productive TCRs than the 666-donor mean, according to what a later analysis found. Sequencing probably produced one cluster of sequence variants that were highly shared.

As for this clone: Its antigen is undetermined.

Donors were ostensibly healthy at sampling, although undocumented immune exposures were probable. Germline CDR1 is MGHDK and CDR2 is SYGVNS. J lost 4 bases, V lost 4 bases, and 11 bases had no gene match. This CDR3 comprises 17 residues. PCR involved 60 Vbeta and 13 Jbeta primers. Clones were sequenced by immunoSEQ multiplex PCR, and TCRdb holds only the in-frame ones, with some missing. The specimen's table records 150,000 to 200,000 clones. The TCR was taken from a man aged 25 to 40 in good health and CMV-seronegative. J is TRBJ2-1 and V is TRBV25-1; 9 positions match TRBD2. The sequencing input was PBMCs. The CDR3 sequence is CASSVGSAGGPYNEQFF. The CDR3 DNA reads as TGTGCCAGCAGTGTAGGTTCCGCGGGAGGGCCATACAATGAGCAGTTCTTC.